This T cell receptor (beta chain) was obtained from a study of cytomegalovirus exposure and HLA in healthy donors. Study summary: The 110 or so validation repertoires used the same platform as the 666 first-cohort repertoires, a later analysis reported.

The germline V gene has CDR1 SQVTM and CDR2 ANQGSEA. The ends were cut back, 4 bases at V and 5 bases at J, with 9 bases in the middle. The CDR3 runs 12 residues. The protocol was immunoSEQ multiplex PCR, while the TCRdb copy is restricted to in-frame clones and leaves out a portion. Found here are over 100,000 clones, approximately 91% of them singletons; the top ten hold about 2%. The donors formed part of the roughly 110-subject validation cohort, distinct from the roughly 600-subject first cohort. Study-level results: The classifier, whose performance was assessed in both the original and validation cohorts, reportedly diagnosed cytomegalovirus status with high specificity and sensitivity. TCR beta chains numbering some 150 were designated cytomegalovirus-associated.

A remark on this clone: The antigen is undetermined.

The sequenced sample was PBMCs. The origin of this receptor is a woman under 30 in good health and CMV-seronegative. The V call is TRBV29-1, the J call TRBJ2-1; the D gene is possibly TRBD1 (5 bases). The chain's CDR3 is CSVVRVNNEQFF. In DNA form, the CDR3 reads TGCAGCGTTGTCAGGGTGAACAATGAGCAGTTCTTC.